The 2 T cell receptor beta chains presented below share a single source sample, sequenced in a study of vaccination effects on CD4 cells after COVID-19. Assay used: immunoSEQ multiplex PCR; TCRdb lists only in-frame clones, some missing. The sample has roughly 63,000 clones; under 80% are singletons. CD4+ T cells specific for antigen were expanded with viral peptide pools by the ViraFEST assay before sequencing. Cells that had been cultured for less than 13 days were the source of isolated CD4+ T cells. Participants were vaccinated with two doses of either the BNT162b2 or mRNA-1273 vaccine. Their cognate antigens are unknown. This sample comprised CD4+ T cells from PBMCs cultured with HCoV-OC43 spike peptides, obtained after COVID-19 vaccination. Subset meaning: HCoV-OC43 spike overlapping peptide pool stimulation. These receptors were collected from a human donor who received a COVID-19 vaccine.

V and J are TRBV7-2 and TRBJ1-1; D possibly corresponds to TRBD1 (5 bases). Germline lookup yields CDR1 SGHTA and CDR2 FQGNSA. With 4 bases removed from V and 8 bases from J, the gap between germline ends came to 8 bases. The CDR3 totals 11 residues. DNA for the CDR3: TGTGCCAGCAGCTCCACAGGAGAAGCTTTCTTT. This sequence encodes CASSSTGEAFF.

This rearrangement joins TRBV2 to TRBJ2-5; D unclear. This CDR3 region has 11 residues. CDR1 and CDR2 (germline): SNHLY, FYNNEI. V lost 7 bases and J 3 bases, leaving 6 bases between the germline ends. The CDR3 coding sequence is TGTGCCAGCAATATTGAAGAGACCCAGTACTTC. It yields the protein CASNIEETQYF.